Following are 9 T cell receptor beta chains from one sample sequenced in a study of T cell responses to AZD1222 COVID-19 vaccine. Generated by immunoSEQ multiplex PCR, the TCRdb table keeps only in-frame clones and is missing some. The sample contains about 170,000 clones, around nine tenths of which appear only once. Sequencing used peripheral blood, obtained 28 days after the second AZD1222 dose. The receptors originated from an adult who received the AZD1222 COVID-19 vaccine.

This chain connects TRBV5-6 to TRBJ2-3; TRBD2 is a possible D gene (7 bases). This CDR3 is 17 amino acids long. Trimming took off 1 base at V and 6 bases at J, with 21 bases between the two ends. CDR1 SGHDT and CDR2 YYEEEE come from the germline V gene. CDR3 region: CASSLRGGGRVQDTQYF. The DNA of the CDR3 is TGTGCCAGCAGCTTGAGGGGGGGAGGCCGGGTCCAGGATACGCAGTATTTT.

V usage is TRBV2 and J usage is TRBJ2-5; 10 positions agree with TRBD2. The length of the CDR3 is 16 residues. Germline lookup yields CDR1 SNHLY and CDR2 FYNNEI. V was clipped by 2 bases and J by 5 bases; unmatched bases: 8. The CDR3 spells CASSERSGGALETQYF. The DNA for the CDR3 is TGTGCCAGCAGTGAAAGGAGCGGGGGGGCCTTGGAGACCCAGTACTTC.

This chain uses TRBV6-5 with TRBJ1-1; TRBD1 matches at 9 bases. The CDR3 runs 14 residues. Trimming cost V 4 bases and J 6 bases; bases outside gene matches: 6. CDR1 is MNHEY, CDR2 SVGAGI, per germline. The CDR3 region is CASSSGQGKAEAFF. Here the CDR3 DNA reads TGTGCCAGCAGTTCCGGACAGGGGAAGGCTGAAGCTTTCTTT.

The chain links TRBV7-2 to TRBJ2-7; 14 bases agree with TRBD2. CDR3 length: 18 amino acids. J was trimmed by 0 bases and V by 0 bases; bases with no gene match: 4. CDR1 SGHTA and CDR2 FQGNSA come from the germline V gene. CDR3 region: CASSLAATSGGASYEQYF. CDR3 in DNA: TGTGCCAGCAGCTTAGCGGCGACTAGCGGGGGGGCCTCCTACGAGCAGTACTTC.

The CDR3 DNA reads TGTGCCAGCAGCTTGTTGACAGGCGAGAACACTGAAGCTTTCTTT. This gives the protein CASSLLTGENTEAFF. The gene calls are TRBV7-9 and TRBJ1-1, with D possibly TRBD1 on 6 matching bases. Deletions cut 3 bases from V and 1 base from J, with 12 bases between. Germline loops: CDR1 SEHNR, CDR2 FQNEAQ (reference sequence). This CDR3 comprises 15 residues.

J is TRBJ2-1 and V is TRBV7-9; possible D gene TRBD2, 5 bases. The V gene lost 2 bases and the J gene lost 7 bases, with 12 bases spanning the gap. Germline CDR1 SEHNR, CDR2 FQNEAQ (reference sequence). The CDR3 is 14 residues long. The CDR3 DNA reads TGTGCCAGCAGCTTAACAATCAGGAGGAATGAGCAGTTCTTC. This sequence encodes CASSLTIRRNEQFF.

This chain joins TRBV6-6 and TRBJ1-5; D might be TRBD1 (6 bases). The germline CDR1 and CDR2 sequences are MNHNY and SVGAGI (reference sequence). Trimming took 7 bases from V and 7 from J, leaving 17 bases between them. The CDR3 totals 14 residues. CDR3 region: CASTLLRDTQPQHF. The CDR3 coding sequence is TGTGCCAGCACCCTACTCCGGGACACCCAGCCCCAGCATTTT.

The table lists this clone with a few counts. V usage is TRBV18 and J usage is TRBJ1-4, with D hard to call. V was clipped by 4 bases and J by 0 bases, with 12 bases between them. The CDR3 is made up of 16 amino acids. Per germline, CDR1 KGHSH and CDR2 LQKENI. The CDR3, as DNA: TGTGCCAGCTCACACACAACAGTAGCAACTAATGAAAAACTGTTTTTT. It is translated as CASSHTTVATNEKLFF.

CDR3 sequence reads: CASSWEGDTAGNTIYF. The CDR3 DNA reads as TGTGCCAGCAGCTGGGAGGGGGATACGGCTGGAAACACCATATATTTT. The V call is TRBV5-6, the J call TRBJ1-3, with D possibly TRBD1 on 6 matching bases. V gave up 3 bases and J gave up 2 bases, with 15 bases separating them. The CDR3 extends over 16 amino acids. Germline-derived CDR1 and CDR2 are SGHDT and YYEEEE.